This TCR beta chain was captured by sequencing in a study of blood T cell repertoires in COVID-19. At the level of the study: Donors in the United States, Italy and Spain gave samples during acute or convalescent COVID-19. Sources were T cells, B-cell-depleted T cells, or PBMCs; the material itself was cDNA or gDNA.

Regarding this clone: This specimen includes other DNA sequences encoding the same CDR3.

The Seattle patients, enrolled during active infection, were followed longitudinally. In the original workflow: Estimates of nucleated cell counts were drawn from the amplification of reference gene primers. Clones were read by immunoSEQ multiplex PCR, and TCRdb kept only the in-frame ones, dropping some. V and J calls and clone size come straight from that table; D and trimming were deduced from the DNA. The table includes 200,000 to 300,000 clones, approximately 86% detected once. Sequencing was performed on peripheral blood. The clonotype comes from a woman aged 55-69 years with COVID-19, enrolled during active disease.

The CDR3, as DNA: TGTGCCAGCTCACCTCGCCAAGAGACCCAGTACTTC. Residues: CASSPRQETQYF. The gene calls are TRBV18 and TRBJ2-5; D call uncertain. Trimming took off 3 bases at V and 1 base at J, with 3 bases between the two ends. The CDR3 is made up of 12 amino acids. Looked up from germline, CDR1 is KGHSH and CDR2 is LQKENI. The variable domain in full, with the rest retrieved from reference TRBV18 and TRBJ2-5, is NAGVMQNPRHLVRRRGQEARLRCSPMKGHSHVYWYRQLPEEGLKFMVYLQKENIIDESGMPKERFSAEFPKEGPSILRIQQVVRGDSAAYFCASSPRQETQYFGPGTRLLVL.